Presented here are 5 T cell receptor beta chains from one specimen sequenced in a study of T cell responses to AZD1222 COVID-19 vaccine. This table comes from immunoSEQ multiplex PCR, and its TCRdb copy is limited to in-frame clones, with some not included. The sample carries 99,000 or so clones, more than 75% recorded once. The sample consisted of peripheral blood, taken on day 0 of AZD1222 vaccination. The receptor source for this set is an adult in good health.

The V gene is TRBV25-1, the J gene TRBJ2-5, with 10 nucleotides matching TRBD2. The V gene's germline CDR1 is MGHDK and CDR2 SYGVNS. The CDR3 is 15 residues long. The V and J ends lost 5 bases and 2 bases, in that order; junction bases with no gene match: 5. Here the CDR3 DNA reads TGTGCCAGCAGTTTGGGACTAGCGTATCAAGAGACCCAGTACTTC. This encodes CASSLGLAYQETQYF.

Points on this clone: This may be a read error: a much more frequent sequence differs by one nucleotide. V and J are TRBV5-4 and TRBJ2-3; D is ambiguous. CDR3 size: 11 residues. Trimming took 2 bases from V and 5 from J, leaving 3 bases between them. From germline, CDR1 is SGHNT and CDR2 YYREEE (reference sequence). CDR3 sequence reads: CASSLKDTQYF. As DNA, the CDR3 is TGTGCCAGCAGCTTAAAAGATACGCAGTATTTT.

The V and J genes are TRBV11-2 and TRBJ2-7; the match to TRBD2 covers 10 bases. CDR3 length: 15 residues. The J segment lost 2 bases and the V segment lost 4 bases, leaving 5 bases of the junction unmatched. The V gene's germline CDR1 is SGHAT and CDR2 FQNNGV. CDR3 in amino acids: CASSSGTSAAYEQYF. For the CDR3, the DNA is TGTGCCAGCAGCTCGGGGACTAGCGCGGCCTACGAGCAGTACTTC.

The chain recombines TRBV28 with TRBJ2-7, with unresolved D. Trimming removed 5 bases from V and 7 bases from J, with 12 bases in between. CDR1 MDHEN and CDR2 SYDVKM come from the germline V gene. CDR3 length equals 12 residues. The CDR3 nucleotides read TGTGCCAGCAGTCCCCTAGGAGTAGAGCAGTACTTC. Its translation is CASSPLGVEQYF.

V is TRBV3-1 (or the pseudogene TRBV3-2) and J is TRBJ1-2; D might be TRBD1 (6 bases). Germline V gives CDR1 LGHDT, CDR2 YNNKEL (reference sequence). Trimming left V 0 bases short and J 8 bases short, with 16 bases between. This CDR3 comprises 15 residues. Here the CDR3 DNA reads TGTGCCAGCAGCCAAGATAAATGGGGGGCATCGGGCTACACCTTC. Its protein is CASSQDKWGASGYTF.